A selection of T cell receptor beta chains follows, all from one sample in a study of cytomegalovirus exposure and HLA in healthy donors. The protocol was immunoSEQ multiplex PCR, while the TCRdb copy is restricted to in-frame clones and leaves out a portion. This table has 90,000 to 150,000 clones, around 79% appearing once. Sequencing used PBMCs. These receptors originate from a woman aged 30 to 39 in good health and CMV-seropositive. Each CDR3 is given with its conserved first and last residue. D genes are given only for firm matches. For some rows the clone size is stated as once, few or many, or as a class when expanded; others skip it.

CDR3 DNA: TGTGCCAGCAGCTTATTGGCGATTGGTGCTAGCACCGGGGAGCTGTTTTTT; CDR3 protein: CASSLLAIGASTGELFF; D gene: -; clone size: -; J gene: TRBJ2-2; V gene: TRBV5-4
CDR3 DNA: TGTGCCAGCAGCAAAGACAGGGGGCAGCTGGGCTATGGCTACACCTTC; CDR3 protein: CASSKDRGQLGYGYTF; D gene: TRBD1; clone size: -; J gene: TRBJ1-2; V gene: TRBV7-2
CDR3 DNA: TGTGCCACCAGTTCCCCCTCCGGGAGAAGTAATTCACCCCTCCACTTT; CDR3 protein: CATSSPSGRSNSPLHF; D gene: -; clone size: -; J gene: TRBJ1-6; V gene: TRBV4-2
CDR3 DNA: TGCGCCAGCAAACAGGGGAACACTGAAGCTTTCTTT; CDR3 protein: CASKQGNTEAFF; D gene: -; clone size: -; J gene: TRBJ1-1; V gene: TRBV23-1
CDR3 DNA: TGTGCCAGCAGCTTAGATTCCACACCCGGGGGCTACACCTTC; CDR3 protein: CASSLDSTPGGYTF; D gene: -; clone size: -; J gene: TRBJ1-2; V gene: TRBV7-8
CDR3 DNA: TGTGCCAGCTCACCGCGCGTGGAGGCTAATGAGCAGTTCTTC; CDR3 protein: CASSPRVEANEQFF; D gene: -; clone size: -; J gene: TRBJ2-1; V gene: TRBV18
CDR3 DNA: TGTGCCAGTAGGAAGACAGGGGTAGGCACCGGGGAGCTGTTTTTT; CDR3 protein: CASRKTGVGTGELFF; D gene: TRBD1; clone size: -; J gene: TRBJ2-2; V gene: TRBV19
CDR3 DNA: TGTGCCAGCAGCGCCCTAGCGGAGTATGGCACAGATACGCAGTATTTT; CDR3 protein: CASSALAEYGTDTQYF; D gene: TRBD2; clone size: -; J gene: TRBJ2-3; V gene: TRBV9
CDR3 DNA: TGTGCCTGGAGCCGATTGAGACAGGGGTACACTGAAGCTTTCTTT; CDR3 protein: CAWSRLRQGYTEAFF; D gene: TRBD1; clone size: -; J gene: TRBJ1-1; V gene: TRBV30
CDR3 DNA: TGTGCCAGCAGCCAAGACGGGGGGCCCGAATCACCCCTCCACTTT; CDR3 protein: CASSQDGGPESPLHF; D gene: -; clone size: -; J gene: TRBJ1-6; V gene: TRBV4-2
CDR3 DNA: TGTGCCAGCAGCTTGGGGGGGTATGCCGAAGCTTTCTTT; CDR3 protein: CASSLGGYAEAFF; D gene: -; clone size: many; J gene: TRBJ1-1; V gene: TRBV7-3
CDR3 DNA: TGTGCCAGCAGCCAAGACAGGGTATTTGCTAATGAAAAACTGTTTTTT; CDR3 protein: CASSQDRVFANEKLFF; D gene: -; clone size: -; J gene: TRBJ1-4; V gene: TRBV14
CDR3 DNA: TGTGCCAGCATACTTTCGGGAGCCCAAGAACAAGAGACCCAGTACTTC; CDR3 protein: CASILSGAQEQETQYF; D gene: -; clone size: -; J gene: TRBJ2-5; V gene: TRBV27
CDR3 DNA: TGTGCCAGCAGGGCTCAGGGGGTGGCCAATGAGCAGTTCTTC; CDR3 protein: CASRAQGVANEQFF; D gene: TRBD1; clone size: -; J gene: TRBJ2-1; V gene: TRBV11-2
CDR3 DNA: TGCGCCAGCGGGGCCGGGACAGGGGATGAAAAACTGTTTTTT; CDR3 protein: CASGAGTGDEKLFF; D gene: TRBD1; clone size: -; J gene: TRBJ1-4; V gene: TRBV5-1
CDR3 DNA: TGTGCCAGCAGCTTAAGCCCGAGCGCCGGGGAGCTGTTTTTT; CDR3 protein: CASSLSPSAGELFF; D gene: -; clone size: few; J gene: TRBJ2-2; V gene: TRBV7-3
CDR3 DNA: TGCGCCAGCAGCCCCGGGACAGGGGGCTCCGATACGCAGTATTTT; CDR3 protein: CASSPGTGGSDTQYF; D gene: TRBD1; clone size: few; J gene: TRBJ2-3; V gene: TRBV5-1
CDR3 DNA: TGCGCCAGCAGCTACCCGGGACTAGAAGAGACCCAGTACTTC; CDR3 protein: CASSYPGLEETQYF; D gene: TRBD2; clone size: -; J gene: TRBJ2-5; V gene: TRBV5-1
CDR3 DNA: TGTGCCAGCAGAGGTGGGGGTGCGGGGGAGACCCAGTACTTC; CDR3 protein: CASRGGGAGETQYF; D gene: -; clone size: -; J gene: TRBJ2-5; V gene: TRBV6-1
CDR3 DNA: TGTGCCAGCAGCTTACCGGGACTAGCGGGGGCCGCCACAGATACGCAGTATTTT; CDR3 protein: CASSLPGLAGAATDTQYF; D gene: TRBD2; clone size: -; J gene: TRBJ2-3; V gene: TRBV5-6
CDR3 DNA: TGTGCCAGCAGCTTGGATGGGGGAGGGTACAATGAGCAGTTCTTC; CDR3 protein: CASSLDGGGYNEQFF; D gene: TRBD2; clone size: -; J gene: TRBJ2-1; V gene: TRBV5-8
CDR3 DNA: TGCGCCAGCAGCCAAAAAGGACAGGGCACCGGGGAGCTGTTTTTT; CDR3 protein: CASSQKGQGTGELFF; D gene: TRBD1; clone size: -; J gene: TRBJ2-2; V gene: TRBV4-1
CDR3 DNA: TGTGCCATCAGCCTGGGACAACCAAACACTGAAGCTTTCTTT; CDR3 protein: CAISLGQPNTEAFF; D gene: -; clone size: -; J gene: TRBJ1-1; V gene: TRBV10-3
CDR3 DNA: TGTGCCAGTAGTATCGGGGGACGTTGGATTTCAGATACGCAGTATTTT; CDR3 protein: CASSIGGRWISDTQYF; D gene: -; clone size: -; J gene: TRBJ2-3; V gene: TRBV19
CDR3 DNA: TGTGCCAGCAGCCCGGGAGAGGGCTATGGCTACACCTTC; CDR3 protein: CASSPGEGYGYTF; D gene: -; clone size: -; J gene: TRBJ1-2; V gene: TRBV5-6
CDR3 DNA: TGTGCCAGCAACCCCCAGGATTACTCTGGAAACACCATATATTTT; CDR3 protein: CASNPQDYSGNTIYF; D gene: -; clone size: -; J gene: TRBJ1-3; V gene: TRBV2
CDR3 DNA: TGCGCCAGCAGCCCCGGTGAAGGGGGAAAACTGTTTTTT; CDR3 protein: CASSPGEGGKLFF; D gene: -; clone size: -; J gene: TRBJ1-4; V gene: TRBV5-1
CDR3 DNA: TGTGCTAGTGGTTTGGTACAGGGCAGCAACACTGAAGCTTTCTTT; CDR3 protein: CASGLVQGSNTEAFF; D gene: -; clone size: -; J gene: TRBJ1-1; V gene: TRBV12-5
CDR3 DNA: TGTGCCTGGAGTGTAGACAGCAAAAACATTCAGTACTTC; CDR3 protein: CAWSVDSKNIQYF; D gene: -; clone size: -; J gene: TRBJ2-4; V gene: TRBV30
CDR3 DNA: TGTGCCAGCAGCGTAGGGTCACAAATCTTTATGGAGCAGTACTTC; CDR3 protein: CASSVGSQIFMEQYF; D gene: -; clone size: few; J gene: TRBJ2-7; V gene: TRBV9
CDR3 DNA: TGCGCCAGCAGCTCCCACCGGGACAGGGGCTCTTCTGAGCAGTACTTC; CDR3 protein: CASSSHRDRGSSEQYF; D gene: TRBD1; clone size: -; J gene: TRBJ2-7; V gene: TRBV5-1
CDR3 DNA: TGTGCCAGCAGCGACACAGGGATCTACGAGCAGTACTTC; CDR3 protein: CASSDTGIYEQYF; D gene: -; clone size: -; J gene: TRBJ2-7; V gene: TRBV7-9
CDR3 DNA: TGTGCCATCAGTGACCAGCGGGGACTTAGCACAGATACGCAGTATTTT; CDR3 protein: CAISDQRGLSTDTQYF; D gene: TRBD2; clone size: -; J gene: TRBJ2-3; V gene: TRBV10-3
CDR3 DNA: TGCGCCAGCAGGGCTGGGGGGGGGCAAACAGATACGCAGTATTTT; CDR3 protein: CASRAGGGQTDTQYF; D gene: -; clone size: -; J gene: TRBJ2-3; V gene: TRBV4-3
CDR3 DNA: TGTGCCAGCAGCTCCTGGGGGGGATACAATGAGCAGTTCTTC; CDR3 protein: CASSSWGGYNEQFF; D gene: TRBD2; clone size: -; J gene: TRBJ2-1; V gene: TRBV5-5
CDR3 DNA: TGTGCCAGCAGCCCCCCGGGGTGGAGAGTGAGGGTCACAGATACGCAGTATTTT; CDR3 protein: CASSPPGWRVRVTDTQYF; D gene: -; clone size: -; J gene: TRBJ2-3; V gene: TRBV14
CDR3 DNA: TGTGCCAGCAGCCTACGACAGGGGGCGTACACTGAAGCTTTCTTT; CDR3 protein: CASSLRQGAYTEAFF; D gene: TRBD1; clone size: -; J gene: TRBJ1-1; V gene: TRBV11-3
CDR3 DNA: TGTGCCAGTAGTAGGGGCGGGACGACGAACACCGGGGAGCTGTTTTTT; CDR3 protein: CASSRGGTTNTGELFF; D gene: -; clone size: -; J gene: TRBJ2-2; V gene: TRBV19
CDR3 DNA: TGTGCCAGCAGGACGGGATCCTCCCTCTATGGCTACACCTTC; CDR3 protein: CASRTGSSLYGYTF; D gene: -; clone size: -; J gene: TRBJ1-2; V gene: TRBV28
CDR3 DNA: TGTGCCAGCACCACCGGGACAGGGGTTGGCTACACCTTC; CDR3 protein: CASTTGTGVGYTF; D gene: TRBD1; clone size: -; J gene: TRBJ1-2; V gene: TRBV9
CDR3 DNA: TGTGCCAGCAGTCCACGGGACAGGGTAAACTATGGCTACACCTTC; CDR3 protein: CASSPRDRVNYGYTF; D gene: TRBD1; clone size: -; J gene: TRBJ1-2; V gene: TRBV28
CDR3 DNA: TGTGCCAGCAGTTTATTGGAAGACTTAAATGAAAAACTGTTTTTT; CDR3 protein: CASSLLEDLNEKLFF; D gene: -; clone size: -; J gene: TRBJ1-4; V gene: TRBV28
CDR3 DNA: TGCGCCAGCAGCTTGTCCGGGACTAGCGGGGGCTCAGATACGCAGTATTTT; CDR3 protein: CASSLSGTSGGSDTQYF; D gene: TRBD2; clone size: -; J gene: TRBJ2-3; V gene: TRBV5-1
CDR3 DNA: TGTGCCAGCAGCCGGACAGGTCTCGGGGAGCTGTTTTTT; CDR3 protein: CASSRTGLGELFF; D gene: TRBD1; clone size: -; J gene: TRBJ2-2; V gene: TRBV7-7
CDR3 DNA: TGTGCCAGCAGTTACGTTATCGGTAGTTCCTACGAGCAGTACTTC; CDR3 protein: CASSYVIGSSYEQYF; D gene: -; clone size: few; J gene: TRBJ2-7; V gene: TRBV6-5
CDR3 DNA: TGTGCCAGCTCACCACGGCAGGGGGATGCAGCCAAAAACATTCAGTACTTC; CDR3 protein: CASSPRQGDAAKNIQYF; D gene: TRBD1; clone size: -; J gene: TRBJ2-4; V gene: TRBV18